The following is a T cell receptor beta chain sequence with its context. The ends were cut back, 2 bases at V and 8 bases at J, with 22 bases in the middle. Germline CDR1 MNHNS, CDR2 SASEGT. This CDR3 contains 17 residues. The sample comes from a study of blood T cell repertoires in COVID-19. Study-wide context: Samples representing acute and convalescent COVID-19 were sourced from the United States, Italy and Spain.

Methods used by the authors: Counts of nucleated cells, estimated from reference gene primer amplification, were obtained. Data came from immunoSEQ multiplex PCR; TCRdb stores just in-frame clones and leaves some out. That table furnishes V, J and clone size, whereas the DNA furnished D and trimming. The data contain about 15,000 clones, 89% of them seen just once; the ten biggest clones take up less than 4%. The chain uses TRBV6-1 and TRBJ2-1; D is possibly TRBD2 (5 bases). This receptor was obtained from a human donor in a cohort sampled during active COVID-19. Source material: peripheral blood. In nucleotides, the CDR3 is TGTGCCAGCAGTGAACCCCCAGGATCCCCCGGGGTGGATGAGCAGTTCTTC. This codes for CASSEPPGSPGVDEQFF.